Sequencing of this T cell receptor beta chain was carried out in a study of vaccination effects on CD4 cells after COVID-19. Study information: Participants each got two BNT162b2 or mRNA-1273 vaccine doses.

The germline V gene has CDR1 SGHTA and CDR2 FQGNSA. The J segment lost 6 bases and the V segment lost 0 bases, leaving 6 bases of the junction unmatched. The CDR3 has 15 amino acids. Some clones are missing from TCRdb's copy, which holds only in-frame ones; the method was immunoSEQ multiplex PCR. This table has under 45,000 clones, roughly 70% appearing once. Concerning this clone itself: Its antigen is undetermined.

Antigen-specific CD4+ T cell clonotypes were called by their expansion after viral peptide-pool culture in ViraFEST. Following 10 days of culture, CD4+ T cells were isolated. Recipients of the vaccine had no prior SARS-CoV-2 infection and negative nucleocapsid antibodies. Wells each received 2.2 million or so PBMC, cultured with 9 to 10 IU/ml IL-2 and about 10 ug/ml peptides. This sequence joins TRBV7-2 and TRBJ1-2, with 8 bases identical to TRBD1. The sequencing here drew on CD4+ T cells from PBMCs cultured with HCoV-OC43 spike peptides, taken before COVID-19 vaccination. The subset denotes: HCoV-OC43 spike overlapping peptide pool stimulation. The receptor's source is a human donor who received a COVID-19 vaccine. The CDR3 sequence: CASSLAGTGYHGYTF. The CDR3 nucleotides are TGTGCCAGCAGCTTAGCAGGGACAGGATATCATGGCTACACCTTC.